These T cell receptor beta chains were read from a single sample in a study of PD-1 blockade in mismatch repair-deficient tumors. Generated by immunoSEQ multiplex PCR, the TCRdb table keeps only in-frame clones and is missing some. The table has some 120,000 clones, 88% seen once. Source: peripheral blood, taken roughly 70 weeks after starting pembrolizumab. The source is an adult with mismatch repair-deficient cancer. CDR3s include the opening cysteine and the closing phenylalanine or tryptophan.

TRBJ2-7 | TRBV28 | CASSLGGWAYEQYF
TRBJ2-7 | TRBV6-5 | CASSYSTGPYEQYF
TRBJ2-4 | TRBV15 | CATSIAFGTISGSNNIQYF
TRBJ1-2 | TRBV7-9 | CASSLGQERYTF
TRBJ2-6 | TRBV18 | CASSPGQGAGANVLTF
TRBJ2-7 | TRBV4-1 | CASPVRDEQYF
TRBJ2-2 | TRBV25-1 | CASSGSGATGELFF
TRBJ2-1 | TRBV6-5 | CASSSPGTSGNNEQFF
TRBJ2-7 | TRBV11-3 | CASSFGQLYEQYF
TRBJ1-2 | TRBV7-2 | CASSFGGAYGYTF
TRBJ2-3 | TRBV7-6 | CASSLGKGGVRTQYF
TRBJ1-2 | TRBV18 | CASSPTNGNYGYTF
TRBJ2-7 | TRBV6-6 | CASSSRTSNYEQYF
TRBJ2-7 | TRBV5-4 | CASSSSGLGAEQYF
TRBJ2-7 | TRBV5-6 | CASSLLQYEQYF
TRBJ2-6 | TRBV18 | CASSLSAVLSGANVLTF
TRBJ2-5 | TRBV27 | CASSPKTGFLYETQYF
TRBJ2-2 | TRBV6-1 | CASSEYSTGELFF
TRBJ2-7 | TRBV7-2 | CASSFTGLAGAEQYF
TRBJ2-7 | TRBV4-3 | CASSQAAGGYYEQYF
TRBJ2-7 | TRBV7-9 | CASSPTSGSMAYEQYF
TRBJ2-3 | TRBV7-9 | CASSLAYERTDTQYF
TRBJ2-2 | TRBV7-8 | CASSLNSGAMNTGELFF
TRBJ2-1 | TRBV27 | CASSTRLDYPPDEQFF
TRBJ2-1 | TRBV7-6 | CASSLGTINEQFF
TRBJ2-7 | TRBV4-1 | CASSQDRFSYEQYF
TRBJ2-1 | TRBV4-3 | CASSDGIGTEVNEQFF
TRBJ1-1 | TRBV19 | CASSIGSMNTEAFF
TRBJ2-7 | TRBV6-1 | CATRRTGTGMGEQYF
TRBJ2-2 | TRBV5-4 | CASSFPGLAGTSRAGELFF
TRBJ1-3 | TRBV5-4 | CASRPTHNSGNTIYF
TRBJ2-3 | TRBV7-6 | CASSFRPGLATDTQYF
TRBJ2-4 | TRBV5-6 | CASSPGFPKNIQYF
TRBJ1-2 | TRBV14 | CASSRDPGQYYGYTF
TRBJ2-7 | TRBV10-1 | CASGWSGIYEQYF
TRBJ1-1 | TRBV10-1 | CASSPRGLNTEAFF
TRBJ1-2 | TRBV5-1 | CASRSGLGNYGYTF
TRBJ1-4 | TRBV27 | CASSFHPRGPREKLFF
TRBJ1-1 | TRBV30 | CAWSAGYDTEAFF
TRBJ2-1 | TRBV7-3 | CASSLRATGTSGNKYNEQFF
TRBJ2-3 | TRBV13 | CASSLRLVPRTDTQYF
TRBJ2-7 | TRBV6-1 | CASSEANSNYEQYF
TRBJ2-7 | TRBV11-2 | CASSLEPAYEQYF
TRBJ1-5 | TRBV19 | CASRQGVQPQHF
TRBJ1-1 | TRBV11-2 | CASSLGTGITEAFF
TRBJ2-3 | TRBV5-4 | CASSLKRELADTQYF
TRBJ1-4 | TRBV28 | CASSPRTGGNEKLFF
TRBJ2-7 | TRBV5-1 | CASSFSREMYEQYF
TRBJ2-7 | TRBV27 | CASSLLGREQYF
TRBJ2-1 | TRBV5-4 | CASSLGGNEQFF
TRBJ2-5 | TRBV5-1 | CASSLGAGQETQYF
TRBJ1-1 | TRBV6-5 | CASSYSLIGNTEAFF
TRBJ2-7 | TRBV30 | CAWSLSGQTYEQYF
TRBJ2-7 | TRBV28 | CASSPLRELDYEQYF
TRBJ2-7 | TRBV27 | CASSLGTGGGYEQYF
TRBJ2-7 | TRBV5-4 | CASSLGASSGRSEQYF
TRBJ2-3 | TRBV4-1 | CASSQVFLAGGYTQYF
TRBJ2-7 | TRBV5-1 | CASSHPSGPYEQYF
TRBJ2-3 | TRBV11-2 | CASSLEPDTQYF